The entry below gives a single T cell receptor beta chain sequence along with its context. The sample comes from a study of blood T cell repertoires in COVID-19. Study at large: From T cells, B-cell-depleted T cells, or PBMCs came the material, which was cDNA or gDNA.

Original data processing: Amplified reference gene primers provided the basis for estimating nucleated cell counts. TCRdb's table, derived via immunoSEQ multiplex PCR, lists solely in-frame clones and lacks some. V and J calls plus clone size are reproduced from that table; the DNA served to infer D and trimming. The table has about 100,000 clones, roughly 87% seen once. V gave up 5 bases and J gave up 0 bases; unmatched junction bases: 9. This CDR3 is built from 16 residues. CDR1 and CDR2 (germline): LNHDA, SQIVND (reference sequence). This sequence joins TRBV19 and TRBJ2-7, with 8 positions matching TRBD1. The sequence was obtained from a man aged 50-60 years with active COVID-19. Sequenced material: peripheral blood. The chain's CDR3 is CASSAPRTGSSYEQYF. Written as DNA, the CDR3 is TGTGCCAGTAGTGCCCCCAGGACAGGGAGCTCCTACGAGCAGTACTTC.